This T cell receptor (beta chain) was documented in a study of CD8+ T cells in alopecia areata. Study-wide background: Transfer of skin from roughly 6-12-month-old C3H/HeJ graft donors with spontaneous alopecia was made to approximately 7-11-week-old female C3H/HeJ mice.

Study observations and caveats: Among the cells sequenced in scalp samples are also the resident alphabeta T cells of normal skin. Between patients, shared TCR sequences were less clear than in mice. This was possibly due in part to HLA diversity in the patient population.

Trimming cost V 3 bases and J 6 bases; bases outside gene matches: 6. Germline V CDR1 and CDR2: NSQYPW, LRSPGD (reference sequence). The CDR3 runs 16 residues. A panel of CD4, CD8alpha, NKG2D, NKG2ACE and other markers served to sort pooled cutaneous lymph node cells. A note on this clone: Its antigen is not known. Gene labels here are mouse ones. The CDR3 goes on 4 residues after the read ends, and that part is filled in from the germline J gene.

Reverse transcribed after extraction, RNA yielded cDNA as the sequencing template. Method: immunoSEQ multiplex PCR; TCRdb's copy keeps in-frame clones and lacks some. There are under 350,000 clones in the sample, none observed a single time. This clonotype was obtained from a C3H/HeJ mouse with alopecia areata. The strain's MHC haplotype is H2-k. Sequencing used CD4+ T cells sorted from a lymph node. The V and J genes are TRBV1 and TRBJ2-2; 11 nucleotides match TRBD1. The DNA read from the CDR3 is TGCACCTGCAGTGCCTCCGGGACAGGGGGTCCCGGG. As protein: CTCSASGTGGPG. The entire CDR3 protein reads CTCSASGTGGPGQLYF.